Shown below are 5 T cell receptor beta chains from a single sample sequenced in a study of T cells in women clearing cervical HPV infection. Assay used: immunoSEQ multiplex PCR; TCRdb lists only in-frame clones, some missing. The sample data list fewer than 15,000 clones. Sequencing was carried out using blood buffy coat. All receptors come from a woman between 18 and 70 years old with a cervical HPV16 infection that either progressed to CIN3+ or cleared (not recorded which).

In regard to this clone: The DNA ends 3 residues before the CDR3 does, and the rest of the CDR3 is filled in from the germline J gene. The V gene is TRBV3-1 (or the pseudogene TRBV3-2), the J gene TRBJ2-1, with D maybe TRBD2 (6 bases). The CDR3 sequence is 16 residues long. V lost 1 base and J 6 bases, leaving 16 bases between the germline ends. The V gene's germline CDR1 is LGHDT and CDR2 YNNKEL (reference sequence). The CDR3 bases that were read are TGTGCCAGCAGCCAAGCTCACGCCCTAGCGCGCAATGAG. Its protein product is CASSQAHALARNE. The CDR3 in its entirety is CASSQAHALARNEQFF.

Concerning this clone: The read finishes 3 residues shy of the CDR3 end, and the germline J gene is used to complete it. The V call is TRBV5-1, the J call TRBJ2-3; 8 bases match TRBD2. Germline CDR1 reads SGHRS; CDR2 reads YFSETQ. Trimming removed 1 base from V and 0 bases from J; junction bases left unmatched: 4. This CDR3 comprises 16 residues. CDR3 DNA (partial): TGCGCCAGCAGCTTGTTACGGGGGGGCAGCACAGATACG. Translated, it gives CASSLLRGGSTDT. The full-length CDR3 reads as CASSLLRGGSTDTQYF.

Turning to this clone: Read sequence stops 3 residues before the CDR3 end, and the germline J gene provides the missing end. J is TRBJ2-3 and V is TRBV6-1; 7 bases are a match to TRBD2. CDR1 MNHNS and CDR2 SASEGT come from the germline V gene. The CDR3 is 16 amino acids. Unmatched junction bases numbered 8, after V lost 4 bases and J lost 1 base. This CDR3 is CASSVQGGEGTDTQYF. The CDR3 DNA, read in part, is TGTGCCAGCAGTGTCCAGGGAGGGGAGGGCACAGATACG.

This clone is called medium-sized based on its frequency. Read coverage stops 3 residues before the CDR3 terminus; the germline J gene supplies the remainder. This sequence joins TRBV30 and TRBJ1-4; D remains unclear. Trimming pared 5 bases from V and 10 bases from J, leaving 17 bases between. Germline assignment: CDR1 GTSNPN and CDR2 SVGIG (reference sequence). The CDR3 spans 13 residues. The CDR3 DNA, read in part, is TGTGCCTGGCAACCGACCGACTCAATAAAA. Its protein product is CAWQPTDSIK. The full CDR3 reads CAWQPTDSIKLFF.

In regard to this clone: The read ends 3 residues early relative to the CDR3; the germline J gene fills the gap. This chain links TRBV2 with TRBJ1-6; the D gene is possibly TRBD1 (6 bases). Trimming took off 2 bases at V and 9 bases at J, with 14 bases between the two ends. The CDR3 covers 15 residues. The germline CDR1 and CDR2 sequences are SNHLY and FYNNEI. The CDR3 loop is CASSELGQGRSPLHF. CDR3 DNA (partial): TGTGCCAGCAGTGAACTGGGTCAGGGGCGTTCACCC.